The clone carrying this T cell receptor beta chain was observed many times. The antigen remains undetermined. The sample is drawn from a study of CD8 T cells in ankylosing spondylitis. Study-level findings and limits: Seemingly distinctive of ankylosing spondylitis blood was a TCR beta motif formed by eight highly homologous variants. Clones tied to disease were said to be significantly enriched in matched ankylosing spondylitis synovial fluid.

The CDR3 has 13 residues. The germline gives CDR1 SGDLS, CDR2 YYNGEE. Trimming took 0 bases from V and 2 from J, leaving 5 bases between them. Quantitative 5'-RACE was performed with molecular barcodes, and it yielded the TCR beta libraries. TCRdb reanalysed the 5' RACE reads using MiXCR and keeps one entry per CDR3 protein. The sample lists under 250,000 distinct CDR3 sequences; about 10% were seen once. Sequenced input: blood, either unsorted or a sorted T cell fraction (not recorded which). The TCR comes from a male donor with ankylosing spondylitis or in good health (not recorded which). The chain links TRBV9 to TRBJ2-5; D gene ambiguous. CDR3 nucleotide sequence: TGTGCCAGCAGCGTAGAGGGTCAAGAGACCCAGTACTTC. This encodes CASSVEGQETQYF.